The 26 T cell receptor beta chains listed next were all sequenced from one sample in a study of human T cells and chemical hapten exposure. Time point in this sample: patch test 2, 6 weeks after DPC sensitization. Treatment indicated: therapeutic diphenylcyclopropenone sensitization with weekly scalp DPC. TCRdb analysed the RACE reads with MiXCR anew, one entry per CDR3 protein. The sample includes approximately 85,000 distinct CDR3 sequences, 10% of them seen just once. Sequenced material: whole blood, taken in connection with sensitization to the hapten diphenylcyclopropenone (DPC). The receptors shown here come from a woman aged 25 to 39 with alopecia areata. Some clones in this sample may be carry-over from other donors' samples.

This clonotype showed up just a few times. CDR3 nucleotides: TGCAGCGTTGGGCGGCAGGGAGGCGGCTACACCTTC. This sequence encodes CSVGRQGGGYTF. The rearrangement links TRBV29-1 to TRBJ1-2; D is possibly TRBD1 (5 bases). In germline, CDR1 is SQVTM, CDR2 ANQGSEA. Trimming took off 4 bases at V and 8 bases at J, with 14 bases between the two ends. CDR3 length: 12 amino acids. The full variable domain, completed using reference TRBV29-1 and TRBJ1-2, is SAVISQKPSRDICQRGTSLTIQCQVDSQVTMMFWYRQQPGQSLTLIATANQGSEATYESGFVIDKFPISRPNLTFSTLTVSNMSPEDSSIYLCSVGRQGGGYTFGSGTRLTVV.

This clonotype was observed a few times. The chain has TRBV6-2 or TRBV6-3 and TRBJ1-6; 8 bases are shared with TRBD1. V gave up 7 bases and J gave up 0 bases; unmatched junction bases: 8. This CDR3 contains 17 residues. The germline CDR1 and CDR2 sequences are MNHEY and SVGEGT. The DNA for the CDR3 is TGTGCCAGCAACCCACGGACAGGGAGCTCCTATAATTCACCCCTCCACTTT. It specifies CASNPRTGSSYNSPLHF.

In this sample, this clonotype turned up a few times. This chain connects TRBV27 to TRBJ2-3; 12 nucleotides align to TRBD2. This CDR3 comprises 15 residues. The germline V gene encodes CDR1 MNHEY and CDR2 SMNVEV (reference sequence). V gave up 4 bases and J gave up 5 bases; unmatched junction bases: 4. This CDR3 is CASSSSGRAGDTQYF. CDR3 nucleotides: TGTGCCAGCAGTTCTAGCGGGAGGGCGGGAGATACGCAGTATTTT.

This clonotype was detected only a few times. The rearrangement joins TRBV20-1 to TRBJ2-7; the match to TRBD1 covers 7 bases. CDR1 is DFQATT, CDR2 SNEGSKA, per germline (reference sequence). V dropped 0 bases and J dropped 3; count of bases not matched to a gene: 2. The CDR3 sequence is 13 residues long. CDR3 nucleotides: TGCAGTGCTAGAGAGACAGGGCACTACGAGCAGTACTTC. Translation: CSARETGHYEQYF.

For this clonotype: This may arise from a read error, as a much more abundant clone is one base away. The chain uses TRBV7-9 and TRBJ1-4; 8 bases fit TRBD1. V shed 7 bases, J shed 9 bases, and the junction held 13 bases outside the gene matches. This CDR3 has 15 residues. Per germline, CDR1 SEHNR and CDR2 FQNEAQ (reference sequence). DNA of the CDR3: TGTGCCAGCACCAAGACAGGGGTGAACCCCAAAAAACTGTTTTTT. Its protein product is CASTKTGVNPKKLFF.

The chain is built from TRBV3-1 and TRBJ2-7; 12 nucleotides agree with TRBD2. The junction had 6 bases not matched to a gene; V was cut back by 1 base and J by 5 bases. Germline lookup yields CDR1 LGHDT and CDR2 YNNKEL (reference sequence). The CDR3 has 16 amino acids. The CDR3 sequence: CASSQGGLAGRHEQYF. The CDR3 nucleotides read TGTGCCAGCAGCCAAGGTGGACTAGCGGGACGCCACGAGCAGTACTTC.

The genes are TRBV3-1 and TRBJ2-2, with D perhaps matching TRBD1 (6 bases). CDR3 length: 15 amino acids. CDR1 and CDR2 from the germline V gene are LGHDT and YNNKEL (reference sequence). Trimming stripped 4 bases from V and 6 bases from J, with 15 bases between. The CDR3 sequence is CASSPRQVAAGELFF. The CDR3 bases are TGTGCCAGCAGCCCGAGACAGGTTGCCGCCGGGGAGCTGTTTTTT.

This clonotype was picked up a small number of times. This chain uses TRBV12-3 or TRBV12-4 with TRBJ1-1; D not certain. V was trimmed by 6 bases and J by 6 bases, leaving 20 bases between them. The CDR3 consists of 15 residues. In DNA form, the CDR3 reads TGTGCCAGCAGGACCAGAGGCCGGGGTGATTCTGAAGCTTTCTTT. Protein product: CASRTRGRGDSEAFF.

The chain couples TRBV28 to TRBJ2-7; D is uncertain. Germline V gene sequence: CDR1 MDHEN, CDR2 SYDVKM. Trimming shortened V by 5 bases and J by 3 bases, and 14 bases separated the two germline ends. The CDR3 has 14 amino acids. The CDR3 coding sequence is TGTGCCAGCAGTCTACTGGGAACTAACTACGAGCAGTACTTC. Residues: CASSLLGTNYEQYF.

CDR3 sequence reads: CAMATSAIPETQYF. Written as DNA, the CDR3 is TGTGCCATGGCAACTAGTGCGATTCCAGAGACCCAGTACTTC. The gene calls are TRBV10-3 and TRBJ2-5; D is possibly TRBD2 (5 bases). The CDR3 length is 14 residues. V was trimmed by 9 bases and J by 4 bases, leaving 18 bases between them. Germline V gene data show CDR1 as ENHRY and CDR2 as SYGVKD.

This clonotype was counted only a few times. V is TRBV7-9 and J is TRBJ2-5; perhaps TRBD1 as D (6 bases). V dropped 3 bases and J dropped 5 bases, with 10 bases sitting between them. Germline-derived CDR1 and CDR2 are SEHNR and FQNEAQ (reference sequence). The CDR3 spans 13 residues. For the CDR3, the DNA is TGTGCCAGCAGCTTGGGGGCCGGGGAGACCCAGTACTTC. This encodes CASSLGAGETQYF.

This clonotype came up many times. The CDR3 DNA follows: TGTGCCAGCACTCCCGGGGGGCAGGGTAATTCACCCCTCCACTTT. It is translated as CASTPGGQGNSPLHF. This sequence joins TRBV28 and TRBJ1-6; D is perhaps TRBD1 (6 bases). Germline V gene sequence: CDR1 MDHEN, CDR2 SYDVKM. CDR3 length: 15 amino acids. The V and J ends lost 7 bases and 6 bases respectively, with 16 bases between them.

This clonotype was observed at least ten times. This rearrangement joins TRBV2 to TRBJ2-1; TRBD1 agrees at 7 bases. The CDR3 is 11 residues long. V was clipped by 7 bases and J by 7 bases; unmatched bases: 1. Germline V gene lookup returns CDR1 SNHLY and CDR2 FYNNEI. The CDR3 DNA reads TGTGCCAGCACAGGGGGTAATGAGCAGTTCTTC. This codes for CASTGGNEQFF.

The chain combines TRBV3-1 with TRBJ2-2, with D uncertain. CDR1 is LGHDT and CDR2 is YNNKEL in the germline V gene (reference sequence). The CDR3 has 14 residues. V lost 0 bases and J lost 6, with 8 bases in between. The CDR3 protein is CASSQDPRAGELFF. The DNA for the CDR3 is TGTGCCAGCAGCCAAGATCCAAGGGCCGGGGAGCTGTTTTTT.

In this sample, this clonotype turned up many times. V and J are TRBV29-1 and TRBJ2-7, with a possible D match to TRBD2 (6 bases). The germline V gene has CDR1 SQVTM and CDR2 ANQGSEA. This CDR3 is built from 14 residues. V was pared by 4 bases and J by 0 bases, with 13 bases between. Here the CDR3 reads CSVGVGGSSYEQYF. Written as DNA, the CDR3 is TGCAGCGTTGGAGTCGGGGGAAGCTCCTACGAGCAGTACTTC.

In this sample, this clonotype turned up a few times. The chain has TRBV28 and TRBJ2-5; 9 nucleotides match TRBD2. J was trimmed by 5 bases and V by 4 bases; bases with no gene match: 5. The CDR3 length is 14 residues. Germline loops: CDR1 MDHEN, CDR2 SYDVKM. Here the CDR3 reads CASSSAGGGETQYF. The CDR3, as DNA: TGTGCCAGCAGTTCGGCGGGAGGGGGTGAGACCCAGTACTTC.

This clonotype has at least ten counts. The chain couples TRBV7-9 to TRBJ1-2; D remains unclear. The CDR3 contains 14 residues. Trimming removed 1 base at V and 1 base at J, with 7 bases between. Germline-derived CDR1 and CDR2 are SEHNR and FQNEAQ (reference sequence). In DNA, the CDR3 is TGTGCCAGCAGCTTAGTGGTCGGTAACTATGGCTACACCTTC. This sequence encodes CASSLVVGNYGYTF.

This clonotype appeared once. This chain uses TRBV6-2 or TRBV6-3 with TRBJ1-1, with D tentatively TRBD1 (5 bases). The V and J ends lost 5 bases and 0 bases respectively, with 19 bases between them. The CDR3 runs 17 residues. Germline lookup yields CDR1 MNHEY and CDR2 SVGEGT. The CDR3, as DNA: TGTGCCAGCAGTCTTCCGGGACGGGGAATCTTGAACACTGAAGCTTTCTTT. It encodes CASSLPGRGILNTEAFF.

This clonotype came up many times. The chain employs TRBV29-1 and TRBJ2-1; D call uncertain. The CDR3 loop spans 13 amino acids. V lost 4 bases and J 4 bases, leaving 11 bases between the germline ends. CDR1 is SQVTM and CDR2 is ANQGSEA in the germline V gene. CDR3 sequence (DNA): TGCAGCGTTGTTCGGCGGTCTTACAATGAGCAGTTCTTC. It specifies CSVVRRSYNEQFF.

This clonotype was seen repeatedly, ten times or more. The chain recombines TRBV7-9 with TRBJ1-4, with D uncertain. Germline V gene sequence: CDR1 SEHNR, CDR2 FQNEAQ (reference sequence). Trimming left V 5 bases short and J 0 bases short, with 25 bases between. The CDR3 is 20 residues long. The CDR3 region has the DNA TGTGCCAGCAGCCTCCCTCCTCCGTGGCAGTTGTCTCCAACTAATGAAAAACTGTTTTTT. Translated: CASSLPPPWQLSPTNEKLFF.

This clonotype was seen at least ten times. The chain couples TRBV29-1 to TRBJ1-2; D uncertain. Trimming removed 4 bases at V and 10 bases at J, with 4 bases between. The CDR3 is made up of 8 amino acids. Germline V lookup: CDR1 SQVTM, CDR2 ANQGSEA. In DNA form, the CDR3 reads TGCAGCGTTGGCGCCTACACCTTC. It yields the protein CSVGAYTF.

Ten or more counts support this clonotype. CDR3 sequence: CASSDHAGVTEQFF. For the CDR3, the DNA is TGTGCCAGCAGTGATCACGCGGGAGTTACTGAGCAGTTCTTC. This chain links TRBV6-1 with TRBJ2-1; 7 nucleotides match TRBD2. The V and J ends lost 3 bases and 9 bases, in that order; junction bases with no gene match: 8. CDR3 length equals 14 residues. Germline loops: CDR1 MNHNS, CDR2 SASEGT.

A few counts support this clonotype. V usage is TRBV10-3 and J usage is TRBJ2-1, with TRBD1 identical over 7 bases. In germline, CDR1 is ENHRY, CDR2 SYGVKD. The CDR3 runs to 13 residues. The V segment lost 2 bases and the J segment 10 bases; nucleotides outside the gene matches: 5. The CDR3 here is CAISETGAGEQFF. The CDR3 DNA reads TGTGCCATCAGTGAGACAGGGGCAGGGGAGCAGTTCTTC.

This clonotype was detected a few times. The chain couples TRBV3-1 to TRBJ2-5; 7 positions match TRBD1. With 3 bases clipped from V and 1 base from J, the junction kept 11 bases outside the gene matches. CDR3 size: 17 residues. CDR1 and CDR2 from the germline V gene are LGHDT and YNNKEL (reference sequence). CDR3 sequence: CASSQTGPLYFQETQYF. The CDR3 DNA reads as TGTGCCAGCAGCCAGACAGGGCCGCTATACTTCCAAGAGACCCAGTACTTC.

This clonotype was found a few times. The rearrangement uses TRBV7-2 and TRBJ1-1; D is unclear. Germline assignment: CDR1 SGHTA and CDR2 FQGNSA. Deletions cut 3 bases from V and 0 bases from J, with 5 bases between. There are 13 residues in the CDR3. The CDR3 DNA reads TGTGCCAGCAGCTTTCGAATGAACACTGAAGCTTTCTTT. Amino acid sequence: CASSFRMNTEAFF.

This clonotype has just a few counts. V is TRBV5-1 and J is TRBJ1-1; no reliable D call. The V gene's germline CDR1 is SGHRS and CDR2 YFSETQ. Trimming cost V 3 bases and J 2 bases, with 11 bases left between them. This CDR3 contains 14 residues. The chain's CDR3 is CASSSKDGNTEAFF. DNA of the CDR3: TGCGCCAGCAGCTCTAAGGACGGAAACACTGAAGCTTTCTTT.